This TCR beta chain emerged from a study of PD-L1 blockade in urothelial cancer. Looking at the study overall: Bladder-origin urothelial cancer in males covered twenty-five of 29 patients.

Per the germline V gene, CDR1 is LGHNA and CDR2 is YSLEER. This CDR3 is built from 15 residues. The V gene lost 3 bases and the J gene lost 4 bases, with 13 bases spanning the gap. Time point noted: pretreatment peripheral blood. Disease in patients was locally advanced or metastatic urothelial carcinoma. Each PCR contained spiked-in synthetic TCR analog templates. Repertoires were generated with immunoSEQ multiplex PCR, while TCRdb's copy carries only in-frame clones and drops some. The data hold tens of thousands of clones, with around four fifths observed a single time. This sequence originates from a man aged 40-49 years with urothelial cancer. Here the sequenced sample was PBMCs, taken around atezolizumab (anti-PD-L1) treatment. This sequence joins TRBV4-3 and TRBJ2-1; possibly TRBD2 for D (7 bases). The CDR3 sequence: CASSHTGGRYNEQFF. The DNA for the CDR3 is TGCGCCAGCAGCCACACCGGGGGGCGATACAATGAGCAGTTCTTC.